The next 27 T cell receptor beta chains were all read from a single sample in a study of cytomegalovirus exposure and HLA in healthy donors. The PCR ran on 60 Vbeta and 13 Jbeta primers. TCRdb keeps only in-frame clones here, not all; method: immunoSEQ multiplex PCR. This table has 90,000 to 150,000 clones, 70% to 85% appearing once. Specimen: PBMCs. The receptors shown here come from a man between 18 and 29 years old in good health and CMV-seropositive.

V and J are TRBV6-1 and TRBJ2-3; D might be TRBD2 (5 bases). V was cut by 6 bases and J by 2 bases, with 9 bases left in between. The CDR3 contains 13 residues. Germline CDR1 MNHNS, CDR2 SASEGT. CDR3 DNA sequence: TGTGCCAGCAGGAGGGAGTCCACAGATACGCAGTATTTT. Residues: CASRRESTDTQYF.

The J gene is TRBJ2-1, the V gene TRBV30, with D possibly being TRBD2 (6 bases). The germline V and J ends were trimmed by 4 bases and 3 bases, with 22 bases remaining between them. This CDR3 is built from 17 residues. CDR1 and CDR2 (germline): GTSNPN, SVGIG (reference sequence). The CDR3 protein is CAWTRTLRLVGYNEQFF. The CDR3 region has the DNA TGTGCCTGGACCCGTACTCTCCGACTAGTAGGCTACAATGAGCAGTTCTTC. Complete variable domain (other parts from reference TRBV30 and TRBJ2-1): SQTIHQWPATLVQPVGSPLSLECTVEGTSNPNLYWYRQAAGRGLQLLFYSVGIGQISSEVPQNLSASRPQDRQFILSSKKLLLSDSGFYLCAWTRTLRLVGYNEQFFGPGTRLTVL.

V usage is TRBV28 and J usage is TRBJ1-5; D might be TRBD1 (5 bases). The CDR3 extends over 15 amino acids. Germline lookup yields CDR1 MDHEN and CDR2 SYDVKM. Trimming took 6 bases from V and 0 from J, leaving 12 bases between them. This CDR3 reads CASRSQVLSNQPQHF. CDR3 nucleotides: TGTGCCAGCAGATCACAGGTTCTTAGCAATCAGCCCCAGCATTTT.

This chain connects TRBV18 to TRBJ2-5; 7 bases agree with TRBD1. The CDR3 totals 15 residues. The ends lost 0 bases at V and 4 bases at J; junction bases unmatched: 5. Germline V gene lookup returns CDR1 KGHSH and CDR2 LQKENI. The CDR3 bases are TGTGCCAGCTCACCACCTCAGGGGGTCGGAGAGACCCAGTACTTC. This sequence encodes CASSPPQGVGETQYF.

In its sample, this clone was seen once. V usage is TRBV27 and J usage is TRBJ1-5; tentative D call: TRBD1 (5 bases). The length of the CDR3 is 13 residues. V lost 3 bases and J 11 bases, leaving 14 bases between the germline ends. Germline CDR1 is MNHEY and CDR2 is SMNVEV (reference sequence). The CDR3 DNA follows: TGTGCCAGCAGTTTTGACAGCGAAGGGACCCAGCATTTT. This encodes CASSFDSEGTQHF.

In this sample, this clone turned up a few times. The CDR3 region is CAWSLNSAGNEKLFF. DNA of the CDR3: TGTGCCTGGAGTCTCAACAGTGCCGGTAATGAAAAACTGTTTTTT. This rearrangement joins TRBV30 to TRBJ1-4, with no clear D. Germline-derived CDR1 and CDR2 are GTSNPN and SVGIG (reference sequence). Trimming removed 2 bases from V and 4 bases from J, with 14 bases in between. This CDR3 comprises 15 residues.

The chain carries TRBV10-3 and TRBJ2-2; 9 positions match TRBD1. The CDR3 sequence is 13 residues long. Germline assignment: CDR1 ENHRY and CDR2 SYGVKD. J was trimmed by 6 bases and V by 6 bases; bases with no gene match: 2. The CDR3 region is CAIRQGAAGELFF. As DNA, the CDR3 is TGTGCCATCAGACAGGGGGCAGCCGGGGAGCTGTTTTTT.

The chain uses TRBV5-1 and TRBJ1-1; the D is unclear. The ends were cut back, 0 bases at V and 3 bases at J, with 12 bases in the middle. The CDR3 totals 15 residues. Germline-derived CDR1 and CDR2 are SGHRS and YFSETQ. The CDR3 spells CASSLGVAGDTEAFF. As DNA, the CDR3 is TGCGCCAGCAGCTTGGGGGTGGCCGGAGACACTGAAGCTTTCTTT.

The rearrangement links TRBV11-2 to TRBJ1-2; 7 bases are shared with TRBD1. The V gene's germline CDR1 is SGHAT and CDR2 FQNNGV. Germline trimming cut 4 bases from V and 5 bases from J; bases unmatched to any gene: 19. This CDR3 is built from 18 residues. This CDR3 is CASSSIRDRTLSGYGYTF. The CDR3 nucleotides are TGTGCCAGCAGCTCGATCCGGGACAGAACCCTCTCAGGTTATGGCTACACCTTC.

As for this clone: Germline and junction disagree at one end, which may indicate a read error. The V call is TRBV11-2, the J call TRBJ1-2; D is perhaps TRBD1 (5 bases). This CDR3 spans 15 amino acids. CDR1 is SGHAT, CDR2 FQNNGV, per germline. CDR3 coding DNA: TGTGCCAGCAGCCTAGAGGAGGGACCTTTCTCTGGCTACACCTTC. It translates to CASSLEEGPFSGYTF.

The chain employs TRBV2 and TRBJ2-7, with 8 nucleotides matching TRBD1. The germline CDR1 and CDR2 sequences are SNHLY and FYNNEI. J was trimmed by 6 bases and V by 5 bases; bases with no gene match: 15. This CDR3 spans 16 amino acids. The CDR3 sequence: CASSPTDRGVIGEQYF. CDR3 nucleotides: TGTGCCAGCAGTCCTACCGACAGGGGTGTTATTGGCGAGCAGTACTTC. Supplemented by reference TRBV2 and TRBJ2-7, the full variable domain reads EPEVTQTPSHQVTQMGQEVILRCVPISNHLYFYWYRQILGQKVEFLVSFYNNEISEKSEIFDDQFSVERPDGSNFTLKIRSTKLEDSAMYFCASSPTDRGVIGEQYFGPGTRLTVT.

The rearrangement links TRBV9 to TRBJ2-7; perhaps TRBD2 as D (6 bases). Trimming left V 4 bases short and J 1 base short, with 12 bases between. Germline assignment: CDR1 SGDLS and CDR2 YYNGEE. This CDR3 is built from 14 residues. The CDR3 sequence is CASSPGGYSYEQYF. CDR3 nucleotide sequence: TGTGCCAGCAGCCCTGGAGGGTATTCCTACGAGCAGTACTTC.

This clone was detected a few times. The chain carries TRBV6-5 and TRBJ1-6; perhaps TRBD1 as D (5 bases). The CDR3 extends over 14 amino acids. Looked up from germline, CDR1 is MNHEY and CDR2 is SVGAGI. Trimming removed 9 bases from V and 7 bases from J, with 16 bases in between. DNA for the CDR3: TGTGCCAGTAAAGTGGGGCCGCTAAATTCACCCCTCCACTTT. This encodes CASKVGPLNSPLHF.

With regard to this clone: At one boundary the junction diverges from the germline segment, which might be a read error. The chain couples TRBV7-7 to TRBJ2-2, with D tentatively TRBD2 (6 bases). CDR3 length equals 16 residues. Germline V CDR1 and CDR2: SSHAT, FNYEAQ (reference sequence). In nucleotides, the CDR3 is TGTGCTAGCAGCTTCACCTTCGGGGGAAACACCGGGGAGCTGTTTTTT. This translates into CASSFTFGGNTGELFF.

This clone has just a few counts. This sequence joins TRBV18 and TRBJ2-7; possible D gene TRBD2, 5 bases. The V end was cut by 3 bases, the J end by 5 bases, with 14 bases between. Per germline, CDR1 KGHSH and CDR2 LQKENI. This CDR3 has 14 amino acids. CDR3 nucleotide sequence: TGTGCCAGCTCACCGGGGTTCCGGGAAAACGAGCAGTACTTC. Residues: CASSPGFRENEQYF.

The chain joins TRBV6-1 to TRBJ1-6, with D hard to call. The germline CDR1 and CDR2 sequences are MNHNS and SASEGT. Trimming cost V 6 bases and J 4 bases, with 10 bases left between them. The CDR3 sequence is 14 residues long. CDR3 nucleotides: TGTGCCAGCAGAACGGGGTTTTATAATTCACCCCTCCACTTT. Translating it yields CASRTGFYNSPLHF.

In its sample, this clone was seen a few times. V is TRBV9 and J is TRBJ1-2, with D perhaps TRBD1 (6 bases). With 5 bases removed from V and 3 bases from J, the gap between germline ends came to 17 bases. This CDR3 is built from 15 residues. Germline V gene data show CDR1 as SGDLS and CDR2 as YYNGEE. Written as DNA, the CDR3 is TGTGCCAGCAGAGCTACAGGGATCCCAGACTATGGCTACACCTTC. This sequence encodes CASRATGIPDYGYTF.

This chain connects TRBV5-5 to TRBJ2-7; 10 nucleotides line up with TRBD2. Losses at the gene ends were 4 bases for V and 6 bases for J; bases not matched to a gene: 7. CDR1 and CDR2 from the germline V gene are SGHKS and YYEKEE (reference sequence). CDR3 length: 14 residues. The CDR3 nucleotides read TGTGCCAGCAGCCCCTCGGCTAGCGGGGGCGAGCAGTACTTC. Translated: CASSPSASGGEQYF.

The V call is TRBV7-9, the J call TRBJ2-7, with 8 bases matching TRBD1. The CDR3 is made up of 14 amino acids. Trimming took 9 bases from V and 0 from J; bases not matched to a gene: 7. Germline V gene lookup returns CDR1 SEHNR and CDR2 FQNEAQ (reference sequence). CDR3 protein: CASQQGVGSYEQYF. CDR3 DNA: TGTGCCAGTCAACAGGGGGTGGGCTCCTACGAGCAGTACTTC.

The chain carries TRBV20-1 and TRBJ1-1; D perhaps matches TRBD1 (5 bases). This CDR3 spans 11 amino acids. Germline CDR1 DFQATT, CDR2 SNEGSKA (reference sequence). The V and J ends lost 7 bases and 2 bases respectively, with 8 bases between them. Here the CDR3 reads CSGRGNTEAFF. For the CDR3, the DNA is TGCAGTGGAAGGGGAAACACTGAAGCTTTCTTT.

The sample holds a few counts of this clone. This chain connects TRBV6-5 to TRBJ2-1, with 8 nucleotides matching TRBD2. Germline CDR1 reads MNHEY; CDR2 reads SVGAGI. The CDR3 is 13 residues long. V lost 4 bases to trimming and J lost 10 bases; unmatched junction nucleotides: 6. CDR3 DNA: TGTGCCAGCAGTTCCGGGGGGGTGGGAGAGCAGTTCTTC. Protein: CASSSGGVGEQFF.

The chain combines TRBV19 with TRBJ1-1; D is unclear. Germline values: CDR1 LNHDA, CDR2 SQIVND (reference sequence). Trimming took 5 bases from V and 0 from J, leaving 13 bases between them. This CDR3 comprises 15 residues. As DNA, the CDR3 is TGTGCCAGTAGTCCTCAACTTCCGATGAACACTGAAGCTTTCTTT. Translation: CASSPQLPMNTEAFF.

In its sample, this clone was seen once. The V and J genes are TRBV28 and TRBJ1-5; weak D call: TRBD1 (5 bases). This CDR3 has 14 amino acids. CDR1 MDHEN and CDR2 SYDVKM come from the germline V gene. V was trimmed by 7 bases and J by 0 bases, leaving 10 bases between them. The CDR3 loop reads CASIKGYSNQPQHF. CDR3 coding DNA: TGTGCCAGCATAAAGGGGTATAGCAATCAGCCCCAGCATTTT.

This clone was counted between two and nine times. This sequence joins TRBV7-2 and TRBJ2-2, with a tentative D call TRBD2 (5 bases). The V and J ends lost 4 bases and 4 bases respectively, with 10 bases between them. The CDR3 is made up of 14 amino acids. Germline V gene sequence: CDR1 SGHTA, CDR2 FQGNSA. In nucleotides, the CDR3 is TGTGCCAGCAGCTCTCTGAGGGTCACCGGGGAGCTGTTTTTT. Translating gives CASSSLRVTGELFF.

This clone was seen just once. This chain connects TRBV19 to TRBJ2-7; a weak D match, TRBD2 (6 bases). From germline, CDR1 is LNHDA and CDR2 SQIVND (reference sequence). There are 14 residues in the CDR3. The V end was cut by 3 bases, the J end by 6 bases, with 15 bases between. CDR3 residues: CASSIGGWAPEQYF. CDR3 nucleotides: TGTGCCAGTAGTATCGGAGGGTGGGCTCCCGAGCAGTACTTC.

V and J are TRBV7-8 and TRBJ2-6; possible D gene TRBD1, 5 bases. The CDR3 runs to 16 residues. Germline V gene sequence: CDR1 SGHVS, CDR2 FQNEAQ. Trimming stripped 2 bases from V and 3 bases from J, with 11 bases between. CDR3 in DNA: TGTGCCAGCAGCTTAAGTAAAGGGGATGGGGCCAACGTCCTGACTTTC. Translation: CASSLSKGDGANVLTF.

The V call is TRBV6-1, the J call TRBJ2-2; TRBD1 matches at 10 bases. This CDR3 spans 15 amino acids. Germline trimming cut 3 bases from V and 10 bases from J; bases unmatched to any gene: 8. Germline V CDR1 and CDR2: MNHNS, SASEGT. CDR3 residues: CASSEVTGGAVELFF. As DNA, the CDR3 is TGTGCCAGCAGTGAGGTGACAGGGGGCGCGGTGGAGCTGTTTTTT.